This T cell receptor beta chain was documented in a study of blood T cell repertoires in COVID-19. Individuals drawn from 20 to 30 US areas were about 18 to 100 years old. Profiling relied on immunoSEQ multiplex PCR, and the TCRdb table lists in-frame clones only, not all of them. The profile shows 300,000 to 400,000 clones, roughly nine tenths of them singletons. Germline values: CDR1 MDHEN, CDR2 SYDVKM. The trim removed 6 bases at V and 4 bases at J, leaving 9 bases unmatched. CDR3 length equals 15 residues. The V call is TRBV28, the J call TRBJ2-5, with 9 bases fitting TRBD1. This clonotype was obtained from a woman younger than 45 who had recovered from COVID-19. Sequencing was carried out using PBMCs or T cells enriched from blood (not recorded which). The CDR3 region has the DNA TGTGCCAGCAGCACCTACAGGGGGCAGGGAGAGACCCAGTACTTC. Protein sequence: CASSTYRGQGETQYF.